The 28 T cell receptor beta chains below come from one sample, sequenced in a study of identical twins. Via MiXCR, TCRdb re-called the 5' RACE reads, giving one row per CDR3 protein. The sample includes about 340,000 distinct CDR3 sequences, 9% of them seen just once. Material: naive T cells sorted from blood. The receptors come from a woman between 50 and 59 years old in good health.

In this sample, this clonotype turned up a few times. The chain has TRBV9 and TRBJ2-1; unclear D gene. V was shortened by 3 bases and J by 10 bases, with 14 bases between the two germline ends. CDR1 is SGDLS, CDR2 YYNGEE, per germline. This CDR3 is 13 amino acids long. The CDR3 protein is CASSAETRAEQFF. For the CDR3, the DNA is TGTGCCAGCAGCGCTGAGACCCGGGCCGAGCAGTTCTTC.

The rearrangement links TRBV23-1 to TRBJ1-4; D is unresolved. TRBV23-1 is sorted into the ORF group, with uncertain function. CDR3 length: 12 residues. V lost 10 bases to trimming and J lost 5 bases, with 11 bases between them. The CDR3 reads CATPGRNEKLFF. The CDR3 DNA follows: TGCGCCACCCCCGGGCGGAATGAAAAACTGTTTTTT.

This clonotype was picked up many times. CDR3 residues: CASSQGTQISHYGYTF. In nucleotides, the CDR3 is TGCGCCAGCAGCCAAGGAACGCAGATTTCCCACTATGGCTACACCTTC. V is TRBV4-1 and J is TRBJ1-2; D uncertain. Per the germline V gene, CDR1 is MGHRA and CDR2 is YSYEKL. Trimming took off 1 base at V and 3 bases at J, with 15 bases between the two ends. This CDR3 is 16 amino acids long.

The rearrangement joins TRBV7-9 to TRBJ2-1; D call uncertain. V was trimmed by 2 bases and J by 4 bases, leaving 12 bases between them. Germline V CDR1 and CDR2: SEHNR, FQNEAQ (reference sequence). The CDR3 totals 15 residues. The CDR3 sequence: CASSLSAYPYNEQFF. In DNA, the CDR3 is TGTGCCAGCAGCTTATCGGCTTACCCTTACAATGAGCAGTTCTTC.

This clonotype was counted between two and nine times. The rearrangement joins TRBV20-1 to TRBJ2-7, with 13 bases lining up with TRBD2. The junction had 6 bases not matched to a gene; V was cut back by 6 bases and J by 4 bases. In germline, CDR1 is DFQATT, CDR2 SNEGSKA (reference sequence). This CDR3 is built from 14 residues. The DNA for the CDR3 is TGCAGTGCATGGACTAGCGGGAGACGGTACGAGCAGTACTTC. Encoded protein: CSAWTSGRRYEQYF.

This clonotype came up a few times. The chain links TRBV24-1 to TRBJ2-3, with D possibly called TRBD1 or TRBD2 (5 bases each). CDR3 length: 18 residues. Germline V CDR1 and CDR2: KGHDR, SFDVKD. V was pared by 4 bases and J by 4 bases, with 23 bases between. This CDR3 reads CATSDPKGRRDGPDTQYF. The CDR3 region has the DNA TGTGCCACCAGTGACCCTAAGGGGAGACGGGATGGGCCAGATACGCAGTATTTT.

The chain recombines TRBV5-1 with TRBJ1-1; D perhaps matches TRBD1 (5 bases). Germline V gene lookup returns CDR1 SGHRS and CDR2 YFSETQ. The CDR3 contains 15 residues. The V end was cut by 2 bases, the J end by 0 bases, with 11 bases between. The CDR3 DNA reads TGCGCCAGCAGCTTTCAGGGTGATTTGAACACTGAAGCTTTCTTT. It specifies CASSFQGDLNTEAFF.

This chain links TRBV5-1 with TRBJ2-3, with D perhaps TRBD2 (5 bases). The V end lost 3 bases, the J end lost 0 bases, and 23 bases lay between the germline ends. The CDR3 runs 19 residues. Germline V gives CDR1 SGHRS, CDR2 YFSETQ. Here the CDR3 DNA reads TGCGCCAGCAGCTCCCGTTGGTCCGCGGATACGGGAAGCACAGATACGCAGTATTTT. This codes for CASSSRWSADTGSTDTQYF.

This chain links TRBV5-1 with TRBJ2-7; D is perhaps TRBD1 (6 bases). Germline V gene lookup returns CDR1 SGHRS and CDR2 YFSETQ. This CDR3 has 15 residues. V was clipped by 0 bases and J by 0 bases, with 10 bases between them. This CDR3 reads CASSLGQGLSYEQYF. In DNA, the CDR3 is TGCGCCAGCAGCTTGGGCCAGGGGCTCTCCTACGAGCAGTACTTC.

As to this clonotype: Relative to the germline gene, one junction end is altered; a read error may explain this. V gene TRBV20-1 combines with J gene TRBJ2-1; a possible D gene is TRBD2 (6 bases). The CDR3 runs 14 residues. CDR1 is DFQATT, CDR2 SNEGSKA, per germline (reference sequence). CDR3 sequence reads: CSARERETYNEQFF. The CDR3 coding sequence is TGCAGTGCTAGAGAACGGGAGACCTATAATGAGCAGTTCTTC.

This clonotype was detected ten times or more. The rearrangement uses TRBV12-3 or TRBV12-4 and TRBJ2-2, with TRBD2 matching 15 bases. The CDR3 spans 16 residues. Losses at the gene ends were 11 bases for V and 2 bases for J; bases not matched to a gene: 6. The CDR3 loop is CAYRTSGRANTGELFF. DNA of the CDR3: TGTGCCTACCGGACTAGCGGGAGGGCCAACACCGGGGAGCTGTTTTTT.

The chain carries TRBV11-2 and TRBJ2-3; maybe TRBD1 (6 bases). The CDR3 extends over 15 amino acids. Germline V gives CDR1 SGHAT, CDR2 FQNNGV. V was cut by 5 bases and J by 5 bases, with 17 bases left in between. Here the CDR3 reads CASSAQGLHGDTQYF. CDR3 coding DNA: TGTGCCAGCAGCGCCCAGGGGTTGCATGGAGATACGCAGTATTTT.

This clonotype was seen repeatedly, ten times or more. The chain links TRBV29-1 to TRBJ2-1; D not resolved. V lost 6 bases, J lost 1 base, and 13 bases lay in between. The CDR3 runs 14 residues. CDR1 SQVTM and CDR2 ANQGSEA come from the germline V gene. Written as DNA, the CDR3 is TGCAGCGTACATCGGACGCCTTCCTACAATGAGCAGTTCTTC. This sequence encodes CSVHRTPSYNEQFF.

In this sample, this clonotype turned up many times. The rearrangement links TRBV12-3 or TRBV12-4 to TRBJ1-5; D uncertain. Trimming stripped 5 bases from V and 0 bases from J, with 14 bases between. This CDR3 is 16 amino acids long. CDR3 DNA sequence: TGTGCCAGCAGTGGAACGTGGACCTATAGCAATCAGCCCCAGCATTTT. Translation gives CASSGTWTYSNQPQHF.

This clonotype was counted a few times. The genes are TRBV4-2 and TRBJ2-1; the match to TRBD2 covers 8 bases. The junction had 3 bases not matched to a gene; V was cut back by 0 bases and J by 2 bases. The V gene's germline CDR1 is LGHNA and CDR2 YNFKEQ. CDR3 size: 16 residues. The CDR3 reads CASSQDPAGAYNEQFF. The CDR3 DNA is TGTGCCAGCAGCCAAGATCCAGCGGGAGCCTACAATGAGCAGTTCTTC.

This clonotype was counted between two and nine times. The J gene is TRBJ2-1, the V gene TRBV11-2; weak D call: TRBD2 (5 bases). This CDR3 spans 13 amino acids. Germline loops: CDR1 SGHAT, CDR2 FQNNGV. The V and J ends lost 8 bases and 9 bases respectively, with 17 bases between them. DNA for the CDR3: TGTGCCAGCGCCGGGCAGCTGGGGAGTGAGCAGTTCTTC. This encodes CASAGQLGSEQFF.

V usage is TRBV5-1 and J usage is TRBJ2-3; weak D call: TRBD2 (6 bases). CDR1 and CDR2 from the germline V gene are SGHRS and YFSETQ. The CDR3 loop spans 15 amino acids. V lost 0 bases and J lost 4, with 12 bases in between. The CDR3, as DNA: TGCGCCAGCAGCTTGGCCGAGACTAGTTCAGATACGCAGTATTTT. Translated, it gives CASSLAETSSDTQYF.

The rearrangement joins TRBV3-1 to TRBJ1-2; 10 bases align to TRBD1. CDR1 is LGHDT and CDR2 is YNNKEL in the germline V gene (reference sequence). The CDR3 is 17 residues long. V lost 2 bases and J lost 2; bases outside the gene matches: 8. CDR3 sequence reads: CASSQNRDRGSNYGYTF. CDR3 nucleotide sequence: TGTGCCAGCAGCCAAAACCGGGACAGGGGATCGAACTATGGCTACACCTTC.

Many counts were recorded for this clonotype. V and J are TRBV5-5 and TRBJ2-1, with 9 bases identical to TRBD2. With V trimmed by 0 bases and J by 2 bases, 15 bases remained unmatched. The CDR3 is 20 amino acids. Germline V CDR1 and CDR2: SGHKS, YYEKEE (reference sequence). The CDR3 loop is CASSLDSPPTSGWTYNEQFF. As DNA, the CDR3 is TGTGCCAGCAGCTTGGACAGCCCCCCGACTAGCGGATGGACCTACAATGAGCAGTTCTTC.

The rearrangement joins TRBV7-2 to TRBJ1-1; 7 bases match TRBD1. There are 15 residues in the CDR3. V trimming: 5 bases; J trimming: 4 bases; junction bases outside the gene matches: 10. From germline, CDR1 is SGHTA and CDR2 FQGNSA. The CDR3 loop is CASSPETGLGTEAFF. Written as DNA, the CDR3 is TGTGCCAGCAGCCCGGAGACAGGGTTGGGCACTGAAGCTTTCTTT. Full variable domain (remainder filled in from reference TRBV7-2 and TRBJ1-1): GAGVSQSPSNKVTEKGKDVELRCDPISGHTALYWYRQSLGQGLEFLIYFQGNSAPDKSGLPSDRFSAERTGGSVSTLTIQRTQQEDSAVYLCASSPETGLGTEAFFGQGTRLTVV.

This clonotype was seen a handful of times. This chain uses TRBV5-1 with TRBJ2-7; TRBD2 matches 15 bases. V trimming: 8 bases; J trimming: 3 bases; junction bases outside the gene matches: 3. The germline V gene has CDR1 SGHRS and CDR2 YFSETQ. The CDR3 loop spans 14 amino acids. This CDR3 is CASGLAGGNYEQYF. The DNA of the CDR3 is TGCGCCAGTGGACTAGCGGGAGGGAACTACGAGCAGTACTTC.

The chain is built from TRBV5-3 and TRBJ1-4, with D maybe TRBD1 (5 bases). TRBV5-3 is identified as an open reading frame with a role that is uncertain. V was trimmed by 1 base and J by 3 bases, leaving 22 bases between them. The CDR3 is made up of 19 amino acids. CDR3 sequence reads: CARSLREAGKGFANEKLFF. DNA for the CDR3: TGTGCCAGAAGCTTGCGGGAGGCAGGGAAGGGGTTCGCTAATGAAAAACTGTTTTTT.

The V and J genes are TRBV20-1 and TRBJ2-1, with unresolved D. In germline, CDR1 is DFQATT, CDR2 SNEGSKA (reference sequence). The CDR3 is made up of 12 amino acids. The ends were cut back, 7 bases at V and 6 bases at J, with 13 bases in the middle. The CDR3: CSVRSLGNEQFF. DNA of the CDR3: TGCAGTGTTCGGTCTTTGGGCAATGAGCAGTTCTTC.

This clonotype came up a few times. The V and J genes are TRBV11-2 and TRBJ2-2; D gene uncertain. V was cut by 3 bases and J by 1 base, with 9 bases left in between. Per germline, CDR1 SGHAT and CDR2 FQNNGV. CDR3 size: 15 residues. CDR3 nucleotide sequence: TGTGCCAGCAGCTTTGGCCACCTGAACACCGGGGAGCTGTTTTTT. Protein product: CASSFGHLNTGELFF.

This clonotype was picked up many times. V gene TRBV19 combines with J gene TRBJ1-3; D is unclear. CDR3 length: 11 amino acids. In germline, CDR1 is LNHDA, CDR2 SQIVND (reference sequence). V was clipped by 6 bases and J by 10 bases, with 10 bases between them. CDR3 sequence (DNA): TGTGCCAGTAGCAACAAGGGAACCATATATTTT. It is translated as CASSNKGTIYF.

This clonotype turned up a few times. The CDR3 nucleotides are TGTGCCAGCAGTCCCAGACTAGCGGGAGGGAACGAGCAGTACTTC. Amino acid sequence: CASSPRLAGGNEQYF. The chain is built from TRBV27 and TRBJ2-7, with 14 bases lining up with TRBD2. Trimming took 5 bases from V and 5 from J; bases not matched to a gene: 5. The V gene's germline CDR1 is MNHEY and CDR2 SMNVEV (reference sequence). The CDR3 loop spans 15 amino acids.

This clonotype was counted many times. DNA for the CDR3: TGCGCCAGCAGCCAACCAAGGGACAGGGATGGCTACACCTTC. This codes for CASSQPRDRDGYTF. The J gene is TRBJ1-2, the V gene TRBV4-1; 9 bases match TRBD1. Germline lookup yields CDR1 MGHRA and CDR2 YSYEKL. Trimming removed 2 bases from V and 6 bases from J; junction bases left unmatched: 4. The CDR3 is made up of 14 amino acids.

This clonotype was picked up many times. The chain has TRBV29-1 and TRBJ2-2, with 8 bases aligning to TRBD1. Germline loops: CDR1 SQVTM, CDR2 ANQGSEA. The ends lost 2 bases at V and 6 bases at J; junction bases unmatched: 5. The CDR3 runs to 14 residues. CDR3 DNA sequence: TGCAGCGTTGAAAGGACAGGGAGTTCCGGGGAGCTGTTTTTT. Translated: CSVERTGSSGELFF.